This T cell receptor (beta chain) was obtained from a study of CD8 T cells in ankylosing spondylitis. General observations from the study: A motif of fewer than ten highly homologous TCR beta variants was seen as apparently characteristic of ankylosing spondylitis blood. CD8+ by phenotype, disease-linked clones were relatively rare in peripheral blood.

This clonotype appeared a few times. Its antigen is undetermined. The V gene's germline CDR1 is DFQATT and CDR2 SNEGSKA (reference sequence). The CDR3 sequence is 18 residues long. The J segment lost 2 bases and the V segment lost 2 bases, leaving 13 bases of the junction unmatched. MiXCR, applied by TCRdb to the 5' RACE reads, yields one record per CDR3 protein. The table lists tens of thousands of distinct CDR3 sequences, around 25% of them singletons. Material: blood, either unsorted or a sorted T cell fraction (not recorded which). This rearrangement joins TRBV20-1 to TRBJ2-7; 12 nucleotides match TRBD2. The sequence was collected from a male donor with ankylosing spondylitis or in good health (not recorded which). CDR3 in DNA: TGCAGTGCTAGACCTAATCGACTAGCGGGGGCCCTTCCCTACGAGCAGTACGTC. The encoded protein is CSARPNRLAGALPYEQYV.